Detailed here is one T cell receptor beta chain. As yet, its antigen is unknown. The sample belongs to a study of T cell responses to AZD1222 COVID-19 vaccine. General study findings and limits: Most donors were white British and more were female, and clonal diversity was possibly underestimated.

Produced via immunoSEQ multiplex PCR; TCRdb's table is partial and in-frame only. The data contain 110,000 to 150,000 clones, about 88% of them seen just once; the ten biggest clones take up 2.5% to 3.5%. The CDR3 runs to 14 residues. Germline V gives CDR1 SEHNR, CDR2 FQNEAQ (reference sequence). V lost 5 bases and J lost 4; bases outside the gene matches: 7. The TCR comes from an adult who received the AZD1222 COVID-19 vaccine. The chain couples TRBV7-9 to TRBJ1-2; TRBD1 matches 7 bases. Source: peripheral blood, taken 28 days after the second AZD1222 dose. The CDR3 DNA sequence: TGTGCCAGCAGCAACGACAGGGTCGGCTATGGCTACACCTTC. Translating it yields CASSNDRVGYGYTF. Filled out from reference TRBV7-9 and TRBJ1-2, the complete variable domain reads DTGVSQNPRHKITKRGQNVTFRCDPISEHNRLYWYRQTLGQGPEFLTYFQNEAQLEKSRLLSDRFSAERPKGSFSTLEIQRTEQGDSAMYLCASSNDRVGYGYTFGSGTRLTVV.